Below are 29 T cell receptor beta chains sequenced from a single sample in a study of blood T cell repertoires in COVID-19. The method was immunoSEQ multiplex PCR; TCRdb's version includes in-frame clones alone and lacks a portion of them. The data hold 20,000 to 25,000 clones, with 73% observed a single time. Sequencing was performed on peripheral blood. Receptors were obtained from a human donor in a cohort sampled during active or convalescent COVID-19.

The chain is built from TRBV5-6 and TRBJ1-2; perhaps TRBD1 as D (5 bases). CDR1 is SGHDT and CDR2 is YYEEEE in the germline V gene. The CDR3 runs 16 residues. Trimming cost V 2 bases and J 2 bases, with 16 bases left between them. DNA for the CDR3: TGTGCCAGCAGCTTTGTCGGGGGTAGGGAGAACTATGGCTACACCTTC. It yields the protein CASSFVGGRENYGYTF.

This sequence joins TRBV9 and TRBJ2-1; TRBD2 is a possible D gene (5 bases). The germline CDR1 and CDR2 sequences are SGDLS and YYNGEE. V was pared by 3 bases and J by 6 bases, with 13 bases between. The CDR3 has 14 residues. CDR3 loop: CASSAGRDPNEQFF. CDR3 DNA: TGTGCCAGCAGCGCCGGTCGGGATCCCAATGAGCAGTTCTTC.

This clone was recorded a few times. CDR3 DNA sequence: TGTGCCAGCAGCTACGACAGTTCCTACGAGCAGTACGTC. The encoded protein is CASSYDSSYEQYV. The chain carries TRBV7-8 and TRBJ2-7; tentatively, D is TRBD1 (5 bases). Germline V lookup: CDR1 SGHVS, CDR2 FQNEAQ. This CDR3 contains 13 residues. V was cut by 4 bases and J by 1 base, with 8 bases left in between.

This clone rates as medium-sized. The chain is built from TRBV29-1 and TRBJ2-5; tentative D call: TRBD2 (6 bases). This CDR3 is built from 14 residues. CDR1 is SQVTM, CDR2 ANQGSEA, per germline. The germline V and J ends were trimmed by 4 bases and 2 bases, with 14 bases remaining between them. The CDR3 region has the DNA TGCAGCGTTGTAGAGGGACTTTTACAAGAGACCCAGTACTTC. Encoded protein: CSVVEGLLQETQYF.

This chain uses TRBV27 with TRBJ1-1; 10 nucleotides line up with TRBD1. This CDR3 is built from 15 residues. Germline trimming cut 5 bases from V and 6 bases from J; bases unmatched to any gene: 9. From germline, CDR1 is MNHEY and CDR2 SMNVEV (reference sequence). The CDR3 region is CASSRRQGALAEAFF. The CDR3 nucleotides are TGTGCCAGCAGTCGGCGACAGGGGGCGTTGGCTGAAGCTTTCTTT.

This chain uses TRBV1 with TRBJ2-7; the table gives TRBD1 as D, unverified against the DNA. TRBV1 represents a pseudogene. This CDR3 spans 12 amino acids. The CDR3 loop is CTSSLGTGNRYV. In DNA, the CDR3 is TGCACCAGCAGCCTCGGGACAGGGAACAGGTACGTC.

This clone has a single count. CDR3 amino acids: CASSVIPGQGGSPLHF. As DNA, the CDR3 is TGTGCCAGCAGCGTAATTCCCGGACAGGGCGGTTCACCCCTCCACTTT. V is TRBV7-2 and J is TRBJ1-6; 8 bases agree with TRBD1. The germline V gene has CDR1 SGHTA and CDR2 FQGNSA. The junction had 12 bases not matched to a gene; V was cut back by 5 bases and J by 9 bases. This CDR3 has 16 amino acids.

This clone is medium-sized by share. The chain has TRBV28 and TRBJ1-5; D might be TRBD1 (5 bases). The germline CDR1 and CDR2 sequences are MDHEN and SYDVKM. V gave up 5 bases and J gave up 7 bases, with 15 bases separating them. The CDR3 is 14 amino acids. The CDR3 spells CASSPRLGQQPQHF. Here the CDR3 DNA reads TGTGCCAGCAGTCCTCGCCTCGGACAACAGCCCCAGCATTTT.

This sequence joins TRBV12-5 and TRBJ2-2, with 9 bases lining up with TRBD1. Per germline, CDR1 LGHNT and CDR2 FRNRAP. V shed 2 bases, J shed 5 bases, and the junction held 12 bases outside the gene matches. The CDR3 spans 18 residues. CDR3 in DNA: TGTGCTAGTGGTTTGATACGGATACAGGGGGCGTGGACCGGGGAGCTGTTTTTT. It yields the protein CASGLIRIQGAWTGELFF.

The table lists this clone with a count of one. The CDR3 region is CASSKASGTSGGAEKEDTQYF. The CDR3 DNA is TGTGCCAGCAGTAAAGCCTCCGGGACTAGCGGGGGGGCGGAGAAGGAAGATACGCAGTATTTT. The chain employs TRBV27 and TRBJ2-3; 16 bases line up with TRBD2. V lost 5 bases, J lost 5 bases, and 19 bases stayed unmatched. The V gene's germline CDR1 is MNHEY and CDR2 SMNVEV (reference sequence). The CDR3 covers 21 residues.

This sequence joins TRBV19 and TRBJ2-4; the match to TRBD2 covers 10 bases. Unmatched junction bases numbered 8, after V lost 5 bases and J lost 7 bases. Germline CDR1 LNHDA, CDR2 SQIVND (reference sequence). The CDR3 contains 15 residues. The CDR3 here is CASSFPSGSGNIQYF. The CDR3 coding sequence is TGTGCCAGTAGTTTTCCTAGCGGGAGTGGGAACATTCAGTACTTC.

In this sample, this clone turned up a few times. The CDR3 DNA is TGTGCCACCACAACAGGGATCGGCACTGAAGCTTTCTTT. As protein: CATTTGIGTEAFF. The V call is TRBV15, the J call TRBJ1-1; the D gene is possibly TRBD1 (6 bases). Trimming shortened V by 7 bases and J by 4 bases, and 13 bases separated the two germline ends. The CDR3 covers 13 residues. Germline CDR1 LNHNV, CDR2 YYDKDF (reference sequence).

The genes are TRBV28 and TRBJ1-2, with D possibly TRBD1 on 6 matching bases. The CDR3 totals 13 residues. Germline-derived CDR1 and CDR2 are MDHEN and SYDVKM. V gave up 5 bases and J gave up 1 base, with 8 bases separating them. CDR3 coding DNA: TGTGCCAGCAGTGTGGGACATAACTATGGCTACACCTTC. Translation: CASSVGHNYGYTF.

V is TRBV5-1 and J is TRBJ1-1, with D unclear. The germline gives CDR1 SGHRS, CDR2 YFSETQ. The CDR3 is 15 amino acids. The ends were cut back, 0 bases at V and 1 base at J, with 10 bases in the middle. The CDR3 loop is CASSLGSYANTEAFF. CDR3 DNA: TGCGCCAGCAGCTTGGGTAGTTATGCGAACACTGAAGCTTTCTTT.

The chain employs TRBV21-1 and TRBJ2-7; the D call in the table, TRBD2, was not verified against the DNA. TRBV21-1 is recorded as a pseudogene. The CDR3 spans 14 residues. The CDR3 region is CASSKGDWTYEQYF. The CDR3 DNA reads TGTGCCAGCAGCAAAGGGGACTGGACTTACGAGCAGTACTTC.

The chain has TRBV10-3 and TRBJ2-3; a weak D match, TRBD1 (8 bases). The CDR3 totals 15 residues. V lost 11 bases to trimming and J lost 2 bases, with 20 bases between them. The germline V gene has CDR1 ENHRY and CDR2 SYGVKD. The CDR3 DNA is TGTGCCCATGGGAGGGGACAGGCTAACACAGATACGCAGTATTTT. It translates to CAHGRGQANTDTQYF.

This chain connects TRBV29-1 to TRBJ1-1; D may be TRBD1 (5 bases). The CDR3 runs 12 residues. Looked up from germline, CDR1 is SQVTM and CDR2 is ANQGSEA. The ends were cut back, 7 bases at V and 5 bases at J, with 14 bases in the middle. The CDR3, as DNA: TGCAGCGCAGGGAGTATAGGAACTGAAGCTTTCTTT. Its protein is CSAGSIGTEAFF.

J is TRBJ1-3 and V is TRBV6-5; no reliable D call. The CDR3 sequence is 15 residues long. From germline, CDR1 is MNHEY and CDR2 SVGAGI. V shed 6 bases and J shed 0 bases, with 12 bases lying between them. The CDR3 is CASRGVAFSGNTIYF. In nucleotides, the CDR3 is TGTGCCAGCAGGGGAGTCGCCTTCTCTGGAAACACCATATATTTT.

Relative to its sample, this clone is medium-sized. This chain links TRBV2 with TRBJ2-1; TRBD2 aligns across 10 bases. Germline assignment: CDR1 SNHLY and CDR2 FYNNEI. V shed 6 bases and J 7 bases; nucleotides not matched to a gene: 12. The CDR3 contains 16 residues. The CDR3 DNA reads TGTGCCAGCAGAGGATGGAGCGGGGGGGCAAGGAATGAGCAGTTCTTC. Translated, it gives CASRGWSGGARNEQFF.

This chain joins TRBV28 and TRBJ2-7, with TRBD1 matching 10 bases. Looked up from germline, CDR1 is MDHEN and CDR2 is SYDVKM. V gave up 4 bases and J gave up 6 bases; unmatched junction bases: 9. This CDR3 comprises 15 residues. CDR3 in DNA: TGTGCCAGCAGTTCGTTCCCGGGACAGGGGACCGAGCAGTACTTC. It translates to CASSSFPGQGTEQYF.

The CDR3 DNA sequence: TGTGCCAGCAGCTCACTAGTTTCTAGCGGGATGCTCTACGAGCAGTACTTC. Amino acid sequence: CASSSLVSSGMLYEQYF. The chain couples TRBV7-2 to TRBJ2-7; 9 nucleotides line up with TRBD2. V shed 4 bases and J 3 bases; nucleotides not matched to a gene: 13. The CDR3 runs 17 residues. Germline loops: CDR1 SGHTA, CDR2 FQGNSA.

The chain combines TRBV28 with TRBJ1-5; 9 positions match TRBD1. After removal of 5 bases from V and 1 base from J, the junction contained 9 bases not matched to a gene. Germline lookup yields CDR1 MDHEN and CDR2 SYDVKM. The CDR3 loop spans 17 amino acids. The CDR3 DNA reads TGTGCCAGCAGTCGTTCAGGGACAGGGCAAAGCAATCAGCCCCAGCATTTT. Encoded protein: CASSRSGTGQSNQPQHF.

In this sample, this clone turned up once. The chain is built from TRBV15 and TRBJ2-3; maybe TRBD2 (5 bases). Trimming took 1 base from V and 3 from J, leaving 23 bases between them. The CDR3 covers 19 residues. From germline, CDR1 is LNHNV and CDR2 YYDKDF (reference sequence). CDR3 DNA: TGTGCCACCAGCAGAGGGTCCTTCTTTGGCGGAGGCGGGACAGATACGCAGTATTTT. As protein: CATSRGSFFGGGGTDTQYF. Together with reference TRBV15 and TRBJ2-3, the CDR3 gives the full variable domain: DAMVIQNPRYQVTQFGKPVTLSCSQTLNHNVMYWYQQKSSQAPKLLFHYYDKDFNNEADTPDNFQSRRPNTSFCFLDIRSPGLGDTAMYLCATSRGSFFGGGGTDTQYFGPGTRLTVL.

The chain carries TRBV6-5 and TRBJ2-4; tentative D call: TRBD2 (6 bases). This CDR3 comprises 14 residues. V was cut by 0 bases and J by 6 bases, with 9 bases left in between. CDR1 is MNHEY, CDR2 SVGAGI, per germline. The CDR3 DNA sequence: TGTGCCAGCAGTTACTCTTCCGGGGGAAACATTCAGTACTTC. Translation: CASSYSSGGNIQYF.

CDR3 in amino acids: CASTPRTGVKEKLFF. The CDR3 DNA reads as TGTGCCAGCACCCCTCGGACAGGGGTTAAGGAAAAACTGTTTTTT. The rearrangement joins TRBV27 to TRBJ1-4; 9 bases agree with TRBD1. The CDR3 consists of 15 residues. V lost 7 bases to trimming and J lost 8 bases; unmatched junction nucleotides: 11. The germline gives CDR1 MNHEY, CDR2 SMNVEV (reference sequence).

The chain uses TRBV3-1 (or the pseudogene TRBV3-2) and TRBJ2-7, with TRBD1 identical over 10 bases. The V gene's germline CDR1 is LGHDT and CDR2 YNNKEL (reference sequence). V gave up 3 bases and J gave up 3 bases; unmatched junction bases: 5. This CDR3 is built from 15 residues. CDR3 protein: CASSHDRGLCYEQYF. CDR3 coding DNA: TGTGCCAGCAGCCATGACAGGGGGCTTTGCTACGAGCAGTACTTC.

The chain recombines TRBV6-5 with TRBJ2-1; D is unresolved. Trimming cost V 0 bases and J 8 bases, with 11 bases left between them. The V gene's germline CDR1 is MNHEY and CDR2 SVGAGI. This CDR3 is built from 14 residues. CDR3 DNA sequence: TGTGCCAGCAGTTACTCCCACCCCGGGTATGAGCAGTTCTTC. The encoded protein is CASSYSHPGYEQFF.

The CDR3 DNA reads TGTGCCAGCACGGGATGGGAAGATGAGCAGTTCTTC. This codes for CASTGWEDEQFF. The chain combines TRBV2 with TRBJ2-1; D might be TRBD2 (5 bases). This CDR3 contains 12 residues. Germline V lookup: CDR1 SNHLY, CDR2 FYNNEI. Trimming pared 7 bases from V and 8 bases from J, leaving 12 bases between. Supplemented by reference TRBV2 and TRBJ2-1, the full variable domain reads EPEVTQTPSHQVTQMGQEVILRCVPISNHLYFYWYRQILGQKVEFLVSFYNNEISEKSEIFDDQFSVERPDGSNFTLKIRSTKLEDSAMYFCASTGWEDEQFFGPGTRLTVL.

The table lists this clone with a few counts. The chain is built from TRBV19 and TRBJ2-2, with TRBD1 matching 9 bases. V shed 6 bases and J 6 bases; nucleotides not matched to a gene: 8. Looked up from germline, CDR1 is LNHDA and CDR2 is SQIVND (reference sequence). This CDR3 region has 15 residues. CDR3 DNA: TGTGCCAGTAGCCAAGGGACAGGGCTCTCCGGGGAGCTGTTTTTT. Its translation: CASSQGTGLSGELFF.